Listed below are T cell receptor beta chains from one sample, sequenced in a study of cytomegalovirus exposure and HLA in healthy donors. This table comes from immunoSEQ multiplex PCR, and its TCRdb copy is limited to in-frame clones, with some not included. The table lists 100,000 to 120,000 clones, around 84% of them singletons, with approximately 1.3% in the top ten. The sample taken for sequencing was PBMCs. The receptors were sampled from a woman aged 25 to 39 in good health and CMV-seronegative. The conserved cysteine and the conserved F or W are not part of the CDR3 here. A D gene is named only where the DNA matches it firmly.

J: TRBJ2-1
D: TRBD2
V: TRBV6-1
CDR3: ASSEAGGSYNEQF

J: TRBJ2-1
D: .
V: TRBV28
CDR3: ASRSIVEQF

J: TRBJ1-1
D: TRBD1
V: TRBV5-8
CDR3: ASNDRGGTEAF

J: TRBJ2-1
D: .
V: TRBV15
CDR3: ATSRDVRQRYNEQF

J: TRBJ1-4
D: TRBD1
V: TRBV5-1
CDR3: ASSATGAIGKLF

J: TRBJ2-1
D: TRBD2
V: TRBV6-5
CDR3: AVQRELGAEQF

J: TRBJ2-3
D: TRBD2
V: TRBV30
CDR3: AWSRLAGVWANTDTQY

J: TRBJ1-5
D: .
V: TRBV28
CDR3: ASRNQGYSNQPQH

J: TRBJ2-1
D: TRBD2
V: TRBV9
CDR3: ASSVSSGGTEQF

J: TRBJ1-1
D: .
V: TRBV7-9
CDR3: ASSLYVNTEAF

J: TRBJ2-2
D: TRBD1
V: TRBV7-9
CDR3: ASSRLPGRQGLNTGELF

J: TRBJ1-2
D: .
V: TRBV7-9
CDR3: ASESRGAPYYGYT

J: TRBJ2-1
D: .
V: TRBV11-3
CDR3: ASSQGLNNEQF

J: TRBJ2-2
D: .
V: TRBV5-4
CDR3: ASTLGGPDTGELF

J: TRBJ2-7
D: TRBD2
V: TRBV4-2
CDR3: ASSRLGIAGGPEQY

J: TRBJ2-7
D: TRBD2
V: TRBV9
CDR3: ASSVGGGGSYEQY

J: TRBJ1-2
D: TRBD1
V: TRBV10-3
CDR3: AIMAQGALDGYT

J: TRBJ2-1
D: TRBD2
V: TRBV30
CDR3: AWASNSGLPNEQF

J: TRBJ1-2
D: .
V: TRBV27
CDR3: ASSLRGRNYGYT

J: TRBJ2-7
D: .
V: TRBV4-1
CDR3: ASSQSVGDEQY

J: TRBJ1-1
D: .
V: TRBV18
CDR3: ASSLWSGEITEAF

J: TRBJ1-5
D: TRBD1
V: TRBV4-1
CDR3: ASSYSDRADQPQH

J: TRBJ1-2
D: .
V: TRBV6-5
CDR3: ASSSGGNYGYT

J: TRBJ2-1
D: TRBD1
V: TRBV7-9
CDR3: ASSRIRRPGQGPDNEQF

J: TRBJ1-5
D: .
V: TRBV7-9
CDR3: ASSLGAGKQPQH

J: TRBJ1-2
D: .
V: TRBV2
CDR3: ASSPGHGYGYT

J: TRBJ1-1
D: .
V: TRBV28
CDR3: ASSRVTGGGTEAF

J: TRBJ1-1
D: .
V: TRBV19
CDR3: ASSILDSTEAF

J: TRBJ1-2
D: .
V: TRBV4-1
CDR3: ASSQRRKGGTNYGYT

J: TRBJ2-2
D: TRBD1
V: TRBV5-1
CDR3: ASNSGQGAGELF

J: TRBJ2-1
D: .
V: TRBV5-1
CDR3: ASNGGGIEQF

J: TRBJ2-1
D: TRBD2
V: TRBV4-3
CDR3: ASSPNIPASGTINEQF